This T cell receptor beta chain was sequenced in a study of blood T cell repertoires in COVID-19. The junction had 3 bases not matched to a gene; V was cut back by 0 bases and J by 2 bases. In germline, CDR1 is SGHRS, CDR2 YFSETQ. The CDR3 has 15 amino acids. TCRdb's copy holds only in-frame clones and misses some; the assay was immunoSEQ multiplex PCR. Of fewer than 350,000 clones detected, around 85% appear once; the ten largest clones hold 2% to 3%. This chain connects TRBV5-1 to TRBJ2-3, with 7 bases aligning to TRBD1. This clonotype originated in a woman in her fifties or sixties who had recovered from COVID-19. The sample comprised PBMCs or T cells enriched from blood (not recorded which). The CDR3 region is CASSLGGQHTDTQYF. In DNA, the CDR3 is TGCGCCAGCAGCTTGGGGGGACAGCACACAGATACGCAGTATTTT.